This T cell receptor (beta chain) derives from a study of molecular identifiers for immune sequencing clone quantification. The wider study: Replicate RNA came from about 19,000 or 110,000 naive CD8 cells and was split five ways, and four parts were sequenced.

Remarks on this clonotype: Its cognate antigen is unknown. A much larger clone differs by one base, so this may be a read error. The DNA is omitted, as the CDR3 cannot be located on it reliably, and the CDR3 follows TCRdb's listing.

Whole-study results and caveats: Clones above 20 RNA copies contained over 97% of effector molecules and under 1% of naive molecules.

Listed TCR primers, together with previously described methods, were used for the bulk TCR libraries. TCRdb re-called the PCR reads through MiXCR, storing one row per CDR3 protein. The sample consists of 250,000 to 400,000 distinct CDR3 sequences, 20% to 25% of them appearing once. The length of the CDR3 is 15 amino acids, counting both ends. CDR1 is SGHAT and CDR2 is FQDESV in the germline V gene (reference sequence). With RNA at 10%, 30% or 50%, naive CD8 libraries came from around 20,000 to 990,000 sorted cells. The V call is TRBV11-1, the J call TRBJ2-7; the table calls TRBD1, which could not be checked here. The source of this sequence is a human donor in good health. Some libraries in this study had Jurkat cell RNA spiked in. Sequenced material: naive CD8+ T cells from blood, with Jurkat cell RNA spiked in. Subset described: FACS-sorted CD8+CD4-CCR7+CD45RA+ naive T cells. The chain's CDR3 is CASSPGWGQGAEQCF.